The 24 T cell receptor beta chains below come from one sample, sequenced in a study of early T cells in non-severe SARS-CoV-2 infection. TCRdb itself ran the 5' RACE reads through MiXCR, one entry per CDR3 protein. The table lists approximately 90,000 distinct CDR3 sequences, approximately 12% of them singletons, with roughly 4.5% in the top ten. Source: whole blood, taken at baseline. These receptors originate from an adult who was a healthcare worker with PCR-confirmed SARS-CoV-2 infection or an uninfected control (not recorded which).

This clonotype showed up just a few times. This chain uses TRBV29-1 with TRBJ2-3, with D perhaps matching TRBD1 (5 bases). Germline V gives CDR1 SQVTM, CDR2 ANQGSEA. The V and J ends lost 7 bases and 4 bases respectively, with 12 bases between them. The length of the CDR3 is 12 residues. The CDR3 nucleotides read TGCAGCGCCGAAGGGGCATCAGATACGCAGTATTTT. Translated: CSAEGASDTQYF.

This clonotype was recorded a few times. CDR3 sequence (DNA): TGCAGTGCTAGAGGTACAGGCGGTGCTGAAGCTTTCTTT. This gives the protein CSARGTGGAEAFF. This sequence joins TRBV20-1 and TRBJ1-1; D possibly corresponds to TRBD1 (5 bases). CDR3 size: 13 residues. The V and J ends lost 1 base and 6 bases respectively, with 12 bases between them. Germline V gives CDR1 DFQATT, CDR2 SNEGSKA (reference sequence).

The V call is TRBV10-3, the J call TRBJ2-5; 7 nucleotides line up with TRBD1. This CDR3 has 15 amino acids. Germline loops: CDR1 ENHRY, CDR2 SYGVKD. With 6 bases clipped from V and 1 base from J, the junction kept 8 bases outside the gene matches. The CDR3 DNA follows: TGTGCCATCAGCTTCGACAGGGTAGGCCAAGAGACCCAGTACTTC. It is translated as CAISFDRVGQETQYF.

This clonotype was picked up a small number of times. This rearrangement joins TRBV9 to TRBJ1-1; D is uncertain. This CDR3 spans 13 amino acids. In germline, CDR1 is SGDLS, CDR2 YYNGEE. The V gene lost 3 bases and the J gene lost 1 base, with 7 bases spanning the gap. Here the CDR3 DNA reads TGTGCCAGCAGCGAAGTTACGAACACTGAAGCTTTCTTT. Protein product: CASSEVTNTEAFF. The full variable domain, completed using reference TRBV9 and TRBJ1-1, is DSGVTQTPKHLITATGQRVTLRCSPRSGDLSVYWYQQSLDQGLQFLIQYYNGEERAKGNILERFSAQQFPDLHSELNLSSLELGDSALYFCASSEVTNTEAFFGQGTRLTVV.

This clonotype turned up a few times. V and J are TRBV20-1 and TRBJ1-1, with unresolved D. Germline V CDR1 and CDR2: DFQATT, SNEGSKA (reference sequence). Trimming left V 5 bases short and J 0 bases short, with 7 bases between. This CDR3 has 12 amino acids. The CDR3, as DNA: TGCAGTGCTTTTACAGTGAACACTGAAGCTTTCTTT. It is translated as CSAFTVNTEAFF.

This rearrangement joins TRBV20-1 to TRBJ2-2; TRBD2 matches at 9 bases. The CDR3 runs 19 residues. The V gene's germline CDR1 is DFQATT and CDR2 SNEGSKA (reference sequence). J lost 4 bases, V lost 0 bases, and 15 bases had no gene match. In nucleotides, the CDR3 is TGCAGTGCTAGAGATTTTAGCGGGGGCGTCGGGCGGGGCACCGGGGAGCTGTTTTTT. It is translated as CSARDFSGGVGRGTGELFF.

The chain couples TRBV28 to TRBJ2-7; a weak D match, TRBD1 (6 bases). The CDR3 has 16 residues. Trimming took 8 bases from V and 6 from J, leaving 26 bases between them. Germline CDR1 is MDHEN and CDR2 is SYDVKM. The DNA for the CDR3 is TGTGCCAGCTTGAAGGGGGTTCTAAGGGGAGACACCGAGCAGTACTTC. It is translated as CASLKGVLRGDTEQYF.

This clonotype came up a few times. The CDR3 coding sequence is TGTGCCAGCCGAGGCGCGACTCCCGGAGCCGAGCAGTACTTC. As protein: CASRGATPGAEQYF. The V gene is TRBV11-2, the J gene TRBJ2-7; D unresolved. Trimming stripped 8 bases from V and 6 bases from J, with 20 bases between. Germline loops: CDR1 SGHAT, CDR2 FQNNGV. The CDR3 contains 14 residues.

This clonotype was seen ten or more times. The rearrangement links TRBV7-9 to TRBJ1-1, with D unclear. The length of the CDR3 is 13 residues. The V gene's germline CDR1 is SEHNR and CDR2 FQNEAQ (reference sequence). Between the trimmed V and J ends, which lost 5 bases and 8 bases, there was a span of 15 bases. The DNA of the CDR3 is TGTGCCAGCAGCATCTCTATCCACGGGGAAGCTTTCTTT. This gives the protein CASSISIHGEAFF. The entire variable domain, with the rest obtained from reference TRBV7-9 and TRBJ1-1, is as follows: DTGVSQNPRHKITKRGQNVTFRCDPISEHNRLYWYRQTLGQGPEFLTYFQNEAQLEKSRLLSDRFSAERPKGSFSTLEIQRTEQGDSAMYLCASSISIHGEAFFGQGTRLTVV.

The CDR3 DNA is TGTGCCAGCAACCGAGCGGGGCAAGAGACCCAGTACTTC. It encodes CASNRAGQETQYF. The chain couples TRBV2 to TRBJ2-5; 7 bases map to TRBD2. V shed 7 bases, J shed 2 bases, and the junction held 4 bases outside the gene matches. CDR1 is SNHLY, CDR2 FYNNEI, per germline. CDR3 length: 13 residues.

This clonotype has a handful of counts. This chain's CDR3 is CASRERPPETQYF. The DNA for the CDR3 is TGTGCCAGCAGAGAACGTCCGCCAGAGACCCAGTACTTC. The V and J genes are TRBV6-1 and TRBJ2-5, with D unresolved. CDR1 is MNHNS and CDR2 is SASEGT in the germline V gene. Trimming removed 6 bases from V and 4 bases from J, with 12 bases in between. CDR3 length equals 13 residues.

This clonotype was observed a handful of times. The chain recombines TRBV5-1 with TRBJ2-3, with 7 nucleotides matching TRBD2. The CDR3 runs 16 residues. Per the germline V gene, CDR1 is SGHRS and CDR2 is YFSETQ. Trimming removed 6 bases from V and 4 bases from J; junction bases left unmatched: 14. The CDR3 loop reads CASNQGAGNRADTQYF. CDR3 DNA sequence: TGCGCCAGCAACCAGGGAGCGGGGAATCGGGCAGATACGCAGTATTTT.

In DNA form, the CDR3 reads TGCAGTGCTAGAATGACGGCTGGTGAAGCTTTCTTT. Encoded protein: CSARMTAGEAFF. The V call is TRBV20-1, the J call TRBJ1-1; D is uncertain. The ends were cut back, 2 bases at V and 7 bases at J, with 11 bases in the middle. Per germline, CDR1 DFQATT and CDR2 SNEGSKA (reference sequence). The CDR3 spans 12 residues.

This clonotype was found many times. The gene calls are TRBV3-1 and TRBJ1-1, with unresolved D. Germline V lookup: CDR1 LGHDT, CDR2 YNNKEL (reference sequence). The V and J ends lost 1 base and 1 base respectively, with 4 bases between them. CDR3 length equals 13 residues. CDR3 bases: TGTGCCAGCAGCCAAGGGAGGAACACTGAAGCTTTCTTT. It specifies CASSQGRNTEAFF. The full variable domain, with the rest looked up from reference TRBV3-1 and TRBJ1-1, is DTAVSQTPKYLVTQMGNDKSIKCEQNLGHDTMYWYKQDSKKFLKIMFSYNNKELIINETVPNRFSPKSPDKAHLNLHINSLELGDSAVYFCASSQGRNTEAFFGQGTRLTVV.

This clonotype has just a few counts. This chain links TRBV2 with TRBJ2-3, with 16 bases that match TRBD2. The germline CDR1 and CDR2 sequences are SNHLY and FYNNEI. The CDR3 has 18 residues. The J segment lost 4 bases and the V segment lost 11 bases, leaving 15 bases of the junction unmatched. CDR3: CAVPFMGLAGGPADTQYF. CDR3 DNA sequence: TGTGCCGTACCTTTTATGGGACTAGCGGGAGGGCCGGCAGATACGCAGTATTTT.

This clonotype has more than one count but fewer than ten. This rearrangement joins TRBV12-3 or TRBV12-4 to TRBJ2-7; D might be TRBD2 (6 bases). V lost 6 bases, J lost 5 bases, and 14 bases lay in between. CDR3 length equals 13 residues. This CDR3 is CASRVGGAHEQYF. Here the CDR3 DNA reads TGTGCCAGCAGGGTCGGAGGGGCGCACGAGCAGTACTTC.

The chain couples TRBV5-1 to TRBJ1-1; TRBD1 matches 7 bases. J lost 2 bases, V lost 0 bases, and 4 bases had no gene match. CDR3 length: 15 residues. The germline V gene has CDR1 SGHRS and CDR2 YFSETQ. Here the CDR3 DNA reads TGCGCCAGCAGCTTGGTGGGACAGCCCAACACTGAAGCTTTCTTT. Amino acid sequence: CASSLVGQPNTEAFF.

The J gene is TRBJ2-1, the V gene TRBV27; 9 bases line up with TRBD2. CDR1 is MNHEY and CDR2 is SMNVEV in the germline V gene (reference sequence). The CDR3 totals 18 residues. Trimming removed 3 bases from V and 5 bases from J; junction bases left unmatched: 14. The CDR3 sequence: CASSFVPIDSGGNNEQFF. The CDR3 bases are TGTGCCAGCAGTTTTGTCCCAATAGATAGCGGGGGAAACAATGAGCAGTTCTTC.

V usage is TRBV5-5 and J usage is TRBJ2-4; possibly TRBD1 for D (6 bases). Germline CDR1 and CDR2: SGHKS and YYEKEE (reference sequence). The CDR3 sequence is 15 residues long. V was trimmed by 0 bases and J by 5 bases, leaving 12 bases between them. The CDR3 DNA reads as TGTGCCAGCAGCTTGGGAAAACAGGGCGAAAACATTCAGTACTTC. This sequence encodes CASSLGKQGENIQYF.

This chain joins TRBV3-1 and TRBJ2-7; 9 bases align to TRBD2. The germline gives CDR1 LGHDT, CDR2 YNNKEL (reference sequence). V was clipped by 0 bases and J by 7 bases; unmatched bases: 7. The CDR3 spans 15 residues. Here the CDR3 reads CASSQDQTSGGEQYF. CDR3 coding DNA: TGTGCCAGCAGCCAAGACCAGACTAGCGGCGGTGAGCAGTACTTC.

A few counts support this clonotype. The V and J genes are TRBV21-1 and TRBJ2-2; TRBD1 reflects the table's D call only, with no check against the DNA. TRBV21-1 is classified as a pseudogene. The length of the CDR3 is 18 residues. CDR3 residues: CASPESSWTGSNTGELFF. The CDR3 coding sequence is TGTGCCAGCCCAGAAAGCTCCTGGACAGGGAGCAACACCGGGGAGCTGTTTTTT.

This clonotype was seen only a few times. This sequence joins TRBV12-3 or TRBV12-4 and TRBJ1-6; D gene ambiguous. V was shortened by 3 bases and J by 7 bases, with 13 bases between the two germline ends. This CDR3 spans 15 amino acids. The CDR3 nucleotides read TGTGCCAGCAGTTTTCAACCCGGGTCAAATTCACCCCTCCACTTT. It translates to CASSFQPGSNSPLHF.

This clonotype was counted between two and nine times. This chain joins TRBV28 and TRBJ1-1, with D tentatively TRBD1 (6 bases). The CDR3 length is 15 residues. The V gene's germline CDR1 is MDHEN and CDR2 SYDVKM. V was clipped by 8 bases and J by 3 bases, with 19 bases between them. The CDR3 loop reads CASHTPFGQYTEAFF. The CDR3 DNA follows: TGTGCCAGCCATACCCCCTTTGGACAGTACACTGAAGCTTTCTTT.

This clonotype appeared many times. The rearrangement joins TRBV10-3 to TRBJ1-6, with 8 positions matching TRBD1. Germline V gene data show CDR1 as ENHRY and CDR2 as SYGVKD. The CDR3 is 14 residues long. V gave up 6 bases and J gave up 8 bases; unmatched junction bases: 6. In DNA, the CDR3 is TGTGCCATCAGCCGACAGGGGAATGATTCACCCCTCCACTTT. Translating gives CAISRQGNDSPLHF.